Listed here is a single T cell receptor (beta chain). A library of TCRbeta sequences, prepared with unique molecular identifiers, was generated. From the PCR reads, TCRdb called clonotypes with MiXCR, one entry per CDR3 protein. The sample lists 480,000 or so distinct CDR3 sequences, approximately 10% seen once, with just over 2% in the top ten. This sample is drawn from a study of T-cell reconstitution after alpha-beta-depleted transplantation in children. The CDR3 loop spans 14 amino acids. CDR1 SGHVS and CDR2 FNYEAQ come from the germline V gene. Losses at the gene ends were 3 bases for V and 4 bases for J; bases not matched to a gene: 3.

The origin of this receptor is a child aged 2-15 years with inherited bone marrow failure, due to receive a stem cell transplant. The genes are TRBV7-6 and TRBJ2-3; the match to TRBD2 covers 8 bases. This specimen was PBMCs, taken before TCRalphabeta/CD19-depleted stem cell transplant. The DNA for the CDR3 is TGTGCCAGCAGCTTGGGACTAGAACCAGATACGCAGTATTTT. Encoded protein: CASSLGLEPDTQYF.